This T cell receptor beta chain comes out of a study of blood T cells in healthy people across ages. Study overall: When template switching was applied, about one barcoded beta molecule was captured per two T cells. Study-wide points: Fewer expanded clones and more diversity marked long-lived versus aged donors.

This CDR3 has 11 amino acids. CDR1 GTSNPN and CDR2 SVGIG come from the germline V gene (reference sequence). As concerns this clonotype: Its antigen is undetermined. At one end, the junction sequence differs from germline, possibly due to a read error.

Combining a sample-barcoded 5' primer with a J-beta primer mix, a second PCR ran for roughly 7 to 12 cycles. A template-switch adaptor that had 12 random nucleotides put a tag on each cDNA molecule. TCRdb re-derived calls from the 5' RACE reads in MiXCR, one entry per CDR3 protein. The data hold 730,000 or so distinct CDR3 sequences, with 40% to 45% observed a single time. The sequenced sample consisted of blood. V usage is TRBV30 and J usage is TRBJ1-2; D unclear. This sequence was found in a man of 80 years or more in good health. CDR3 DNA: TGTGCCGGGAGCCCACGGGATGGCTACACCTTC. Residues: CAGSPRDGYTF. Drawing the rest from reference TRBV30 and TRBJ1-2, the complete variable domain is SQTIHQWPATLVQPVGSPLSLECTVEGTSNPNLYWYRQAAGRGLQLLFYSVGIGQISSEVPQNLSASRPQDRQFILSSKKLLLSDSGFYLCAGSPRDGYTFGSGTRLTVV.